Below, 27 T cell receptor beta chains from the same sample are listed, as sequenced in a study of blood T cell repertoires in COVID-19. Measured with immunoSEQ multiplex PCR; TCRdb has only the in-frame clones, and not every one. Among about 250,000 clones listed, roughly 86% were seen once. Sequencing used PBMCs or T cells enriched from blood (not recorded which). The source is a woman aged 30 to 39 with acute COVID-19.

This clone was observed once. The chain couples TRBV9 to TRBJ1-1, with D possibly being TRBD1 (5 bases). CDR1 SGDLS and CDR2 YYNGEE come from the germline V gene. The V end was cut by 4 bases, the J end by 1 base, with 11 bases between. The CDR3 has 14 residues. The chain's CDR3 is CASSPGHPNTEAFF. The CDR3 DNA sequence: TGTGCCAGCAGCCCAGGACACCCGAACACTGAAGCTTTCTTT.

This chain connects TRBV2 to TRBJ1-2; D ambiguous. The CDR3 consists of 13 residues. Germline lookup yields CDR1 SNHLY and CDR2 FYNNEI. The V end was cut by 8 bases, the J end by 6 bases, with 16 bases between. CDR3 amino acids: CASLSQRSDGYTF. The CDR3 DNA follows: TGTGCCAGCTTGAGTCAGCGCTCAGATGGCTACACCTTC.

This clone was seen only a few times. This sequence joins TRBV7-6 and TRBJ1-1; unclear D gene. CDR1 and CDR2 from the germline V gene are SGHVS and FNYEAQ. The CDR3 spans 14 residues. V was shortened by 1 base and J by 5 bases, with 11 bases between the two germline ends. CDR3 sequence reads: CASSLELGLTEAFF. The CDR3 nucleotides are TGTGCCAGCAGCTTAGAGCTAGGATTAACTGAAGCTTTCTTT.

As DNA, the CDR3 is TGTGCCAGCAGCCTGGACGTAGCGACTGAAAAACTGTTTTTT. This gives the protein CASSLDVATEKLFF. The gene calls are TRBV3-1 (or the pseudogene TRBV3-2) and TRBJ1-4; D is unclear. This CDR3 comprises 14 residues. V lost 4 bases and J lost 7, with 13 bases in between. Germline V lookup: CDR1 LGHDT, CDR2 YNNKEL (reference sequence).

This clone occurred once. The gene calls are TRBV20-1 and TRBJ1-6, with a possible D match to TRBD1 (5 bases). V dropped 3 bases and J dropped 0 bases, with 18 bases sitting between them. CDR1 and CDR2 (germline): DFQATT, SNEGSKA (reference sequence). The CDR3 has 18 residues. Here the CDR3 reads CSASRGGPESSYNSPLHF. CDR3 bases: TGCAGTGCTAGTAGGGGTGGACCGGAAAGCTCCTATAATTCACCCCTCCACTTT.

The chain links TRBV5-1 to TRBJ1-6; 10 bases line up with TRBD1. The CDR3 is made up of 16 amino acids. V trimming: 2 bases; J trimming: 8 bases; junction bases outside the gene matches: 7. Germline V gene lookup returns CDR1 SGHRS and CDR2 YFSETQ. CDR3 region: CASSFASTGGDSPLHF. DNA of the CDR3: TGCGCCAGCAGCTTTGCATCGACAGGGGGCGATTCACCCCTCCACTTT.

The CDR3 sequence is CASSLRSGKETQYF. CDR3 coding DNA: TGTGCCAGCAGCTTGAGGAGCGGAAAAGAGACCCAGTACTTC. The V gene is TRBV5-4, the J gene TRBJ2-5; TRBD2 is a possible D gene (5 bases). Looked up from germline, CDR1 is SGHNT and CDR2 is YYREEE (reference sequence). There are 14 residues in the CDR3. V was shortened by 1 base and J by 3 bases, with 10 bases between the two germline ends.

V gene TRBV4-3 combines with J gene TRBJ2-7; 9 bases match TRBD1. The V gene's germline CDR1 is LGHNA and CDR2 YSLEER. This CDR3 comprises 14 residues. V shed 0 bases, J shed 6 bases, and the junction held 3 bases outside the gene matches. The CDR3 here is CASSQDNRGREQYF. The CDR3 region has the DNA TGCGCCAGCAGCCAAGATAACAGGGGGCGCGAGCAGTACTTC.

The chain carries TRBV4-1 and TRBJ1-5; D unresolved. Germline CDR1 reads MGHRA; CDR2 reads YSYEKL. The V gene lost 0 bases and the J gene lost 2 bases, with 11 bases spanning the gap. The CDR3 totals 16 residues. CDR3: CASSQEGRVGNQPQHF. CDR3 DNA sequence: TGCGCCAGCAGCCAAGAAGGGAGGGTGGGCAATCAGCCCCAGCATTTT.

The gene calls are TRBV5-6 and TRBJ2-3; D not certain. The CDR3 is made up of 14 amino acids. V was clipped by 0 bases and J by 7 bases, with 12 bases between them. Germline loops: CDR1 SGHDT, CDR2 YYEEEE. CDR3 in DNA: TGTGCCAGCAGCTTGGATCTAGAGAGGAATACGCAGTATTTT. Its protein is CASSLDLERNTQYF.

The CDR3 nucleotides are TGTGCCAGCAGCTTGGCCGTGGGGCAGGGATCCGAAGCTTTCTTT. Protein sequence: CASSLAVGQGSEAFF. V usage is TRBV5-4 and J usage is TRBJ1-1; tentatively, D is TRBD1 (5 bases). V lost 0 bases to trimming and J lost 8 bases, with 17 bases between them. This CDR3 comprises 15 residues. Germline assignment: CDR1 SGHNT and CDR2 YYREEE (reference sequence).

The chain recombines TRBV29-1 with TRBJ2-1, with unresolved D. Germline CDR1 is SQVTM and CDR2 is ANQGSEA. The CDR3 spans 14 residues. Trimming cost V 0 bases and J 6 bases, with 12 bases left between them. CDR3 amino acids: CSVEDSQRSNEQFF. The CDR3 region has the DNA TGCAGCGTTGAAGATTCCCAGCGTAGCAATGAGCAGTTCTTC.

This CDR3 reads CASSPTSGSPLHF. CDR3 nucleotide sequence: TGTGCCAGCAGTCCAACCTCGGGTTCACCCCTCCACTTT. J is TRBJ1-6 and V is TRBV12-3 or TRBV12-4; D is unresolved. V was shortened by 5 bases and J by 9 bases, with 11 bases between the two germline ends. This CDR3 region has 13 residues.

V and J are TRBV13 and TRBJ1-2; the match to TRBD1 covers 8 bases. This CDR3 has 16 amino acids. After removal of 0 bases from V and 6 bases from J, the junction contained 9 bases not matched to a gene. Germline loops: CDR1 PRHDT, CDR2 FYEKMQ (reference sequence). The CDR3 reads CASSLGAGTGYDGYTF. CDR3 bases: TGTGCCAGCAGCTTAGGCGCGGGGACAGGCTATGATGGCTACACCTTC.

The V and J genes are TRBV5-1 and TRBJ2-3; D unresolved. Germline-derived CDR1 and CDR2 are SGHRS and YFSETQ. Trimming left V 1 base short and J 0 bases short, with 6 bases between. This CDR3 has 14 amino acids. Written as DNA, the CDR3 is TGCGCCAGCAGCTTGTTAGAAAGCACAGATACGCAGTATTTT. Protein: CASSLLESTDTQYF.

The V call is TRBV14, the J call TRBJ2-3, with TRBD1 matching 7 bases. The junction had 10 bases not matched to a gene; V was cut back by 6 bases and J by 4 bases. The CDR3 totals 15 residues. CDR1 is SGHDN, CDR2 FVKESK, per germline. The chain's CDR3 is CASRLTGARADTQYF. The CDR3 DNA is TGTGCCAGCAGATTAACAGGGGCGCGTGCAGATACGCAGTATTTT.

The J gene is TRBJ1-1, the V gene TRBV13; 7 positions agree with TRBD1. Germline-derived CDR1 and CDR2 are PRHDT and FYEKMQ (reference sequence). This CDR3 contains 17 residues. V lost 2 bases, J lost 1 base, and 10 bases stayed unmatched. CDR3 in DNA: TGTGCCAGCAGCTTATCAGGCTCGGCAGGGGGGAACACTGAAGCTTTCTTT. Its protein is CASSLSGSAGGNTEAFF.

This clone was counted a single time. This rearrangement joins TRBV10-2 to TRBJ1-3; D unresolved. This CDR3 has 15 amino acids. Deletions cut 3 bases from V and 1 base from J, with 10 bases between. Looked up from germline, CDR1 is WSHSY and CDR2 is SAAADI. In DNA, the CDR3 is TGCGCCAGCAGTGAAAATTCGGGGTCTGGAAACACCATATATTTT. It codes for CASSENSGSGNTIYF.

This chain uses TRBV9 with TRBJ1-2; D remains ambiguous. Germline CDR1 SGDLS, CDR2 YYNGEE. This CDR3 is 15 amino acids long. Trimming took 3 bases from V and 1 from J, leaving 13 bases between them. The DNA for the CDR3 is TGTGCCAGCAGCGCCTCAGACGGGATTAACTATGGCTACACCTTC. Translated, it gives CASSASDGINYGYTF. Combining the CDR3 with reference TRBV9 and TRBJ1-2 gives the whole variable domain DSGVTQTPKHLITATGQRVTLRCSPRSGDLSVYWYQQSLDQGLQFLIQYYNGEERAKGNILERFSAQQFPDLHSELNLSSLELGDSALYFCASSASDGINYGYTFGSGTRLTVV.

This sequence joins TRBV25-1 and TRBJ1-2; possible D gene TRBD1, 5 bases. The germline V gene has CDR1 MGHDK and CDR2 SYGVNS. V shed 7 bases and J shed 6 bases, with 15 bases lying between them. The CDR3 covers 13 residues. CDR3 protein: CASIGRVMDGYTF. For the CDR3, the DNA is TGTGCCAGCATAGGCAGGGTAATGGATGGCTACACCTTC.

This chain links TRBV3-1 (or the pseudogene TRBV3-2) with TRBJ1-2; perhaps TRBD1 as D (6 bases). This CDR3 is built from 14 residues. Trimming stripped 0 bases from V and 9 bases from J, with 14 bases between. Germline loops: CDR1 LGHDT, CDR2 YNNKEL (reference sequence). CDR3 region: CASSQEEQGSRYTF. CDR3 sequence (DNA): TGTGCCAGCAGCCAAGAGGAACAGGGAAGCCGCTACACCTTC.

The gene calls are TRBV5-4 and TRBJ1-2; 10 bases fit TRBD1. The CDR3 runs to 15 residues. CDR1 is SGHNT, CDR2 YYREEE, per germline (reference sequence). V lost 0 bases, J lost 7 bases, and 6 bases stayed unmatched. The CDR3 region has the DNA TGTGCCAGCAGCTTGGGGGACAGGGGAGTTTTTGGCTACACCTTC. Its translation is CASSLGDRGVFGYTF.

The chain couples TRBV13 to TRBJ2-6; 9 positions match TRBD1. CDR1 is PRHDT and CDR2 is FYEKMQ in the germline V gene (reference sequence). Trimming cost V 5 bases and J 4 bases; bases outside gene matches: 6. This CDR3 comprises 16 residues. CDR3 sequence (DNA): TGTGCCAGCAGCCCCCGGACAGGGGCCGGGGCCAACGTCCTGACTTTC. Its translation is CASSPRTGAGANVLTF.

This sequence joins TRBV4-3 and TRBJ2-1; 9 positions agree with TRBD2. The CDR3 loop spans 15 amino acids. Germline CDR1 and CDR2: LGHNA and YSLEER. V gave up 4 bases and J gave up 2 bases; unmatched junction bases: 3. Written as DNA, the CDR3 is TGCGCCAGCAGCCCGACTAGCGGCGCCTACAATGAGCAGTTCTTC. Its protein product is CASSPTSGAYNEQFF.

The rearrangement uses TRBV4-1 and TRBJ1-5; TRBD1 aligns across 8 bases. CDR1 and CDR2 from the germline V gene are MGHRA and YSYEKL. Trimming removed 0 bases from V and 7 bases from J; junction bases left unmatched: 2. This CDR3 spans 14 amino acids. The CDR3 reads CASSQDRGHQPQHF. The CDR3 DNA sequence: TGCGCCAGCAGCCAAGACAGGGGGCACCAGCCCCAGCATTTT.

The chain has TRBV14 and TRBJ2-3; tentatively, D is TRBD2 (6 bases). In germline, CDR1 is SGHDN, CDR2 FVKESK. The CDR3 consists of 16 residues. V lost 2 bases, J lost 5 bases, and 17 bases lay in between. In DNA form, the CDR3 reads TGTGCCAGCAGCCAACATTCGATACTAGCAGGAGATACGCAGTATTTT. It encodes CASSQHSILAGDTQYF. The full variable domain, completed using reference TRBV14 and TRBJ2-3, is EAGVTQFPSHSVIEKGQTVTLRCDPISGHDNLYWYRRVMGKEIKFLLHFVKESKQDESGMPNNRFLAERTGGTYSTLKVQPAELEDSGVYFCASSQHSILAGDTQYFGPGTRLTVL.

This rearrangement joins TRBV27 to TRBJ2-7; TRBD1 agrees at 7 bases. This CDR3 has 15 residues. The germline gives CDR1 MNHEY, CDR2 SMNVEV (reference sequence). Trimming removed 6 bases from V and 3 bases from J; junction bases left unmatched: 11. The CDR3 DNA sequence: TGTGCCAGCAGCCCAAGACAGGGAGTCCGCTACGAGCAGTACTTC. As protein: CASSPRQGVRYEQYF.